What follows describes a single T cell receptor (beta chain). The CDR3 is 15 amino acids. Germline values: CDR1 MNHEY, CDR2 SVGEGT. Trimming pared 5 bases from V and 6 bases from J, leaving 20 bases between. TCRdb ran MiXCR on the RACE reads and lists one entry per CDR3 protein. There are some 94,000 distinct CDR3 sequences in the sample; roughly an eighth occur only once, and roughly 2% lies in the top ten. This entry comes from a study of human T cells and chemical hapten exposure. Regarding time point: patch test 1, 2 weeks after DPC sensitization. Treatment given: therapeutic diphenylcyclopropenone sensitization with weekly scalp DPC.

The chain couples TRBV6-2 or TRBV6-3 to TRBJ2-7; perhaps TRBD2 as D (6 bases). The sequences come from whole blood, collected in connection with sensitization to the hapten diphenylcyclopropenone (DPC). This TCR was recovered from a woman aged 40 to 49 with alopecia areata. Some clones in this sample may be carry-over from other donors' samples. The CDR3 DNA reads TGTGCCAGCAGTCACCCGGCAAGGGGAGGAGGCGAGCAGTACTTC. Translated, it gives CASSHPARGGGEQYF.